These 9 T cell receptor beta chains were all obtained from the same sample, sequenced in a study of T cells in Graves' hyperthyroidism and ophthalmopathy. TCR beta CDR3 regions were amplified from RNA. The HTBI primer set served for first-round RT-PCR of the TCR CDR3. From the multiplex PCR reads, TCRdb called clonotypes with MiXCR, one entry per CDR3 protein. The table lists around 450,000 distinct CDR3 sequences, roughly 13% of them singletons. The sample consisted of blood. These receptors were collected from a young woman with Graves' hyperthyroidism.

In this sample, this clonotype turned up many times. The CDR3 protein is CSARSLRGTNEQFF. CDR3 bases: TGCAGTGCTAGATCACTCAGAGGGACCAATGAGCAGTTCTTC. The V call is TRBV20-1, the J call TRBJ2-1, with D tentatively TRBD1 or TRBD2 (5 bases each). The ends were cut back, 2 bases at V and 6 bases at J, with 14 bases in the middle. Germline lookup yields CDR1 DFQATT and CDR2 SNEGSKA (reference sequence). The CDR3 has 14 residues.

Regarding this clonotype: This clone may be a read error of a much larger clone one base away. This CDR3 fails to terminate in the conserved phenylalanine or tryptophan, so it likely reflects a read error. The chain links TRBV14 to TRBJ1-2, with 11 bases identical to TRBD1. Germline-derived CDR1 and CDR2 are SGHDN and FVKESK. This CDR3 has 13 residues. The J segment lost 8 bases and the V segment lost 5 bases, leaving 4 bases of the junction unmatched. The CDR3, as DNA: TGTGCCAGCAGCGGACAGGGGGCTTGGGGCTACACCCTC. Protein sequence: CASSGQGAWGYTL.

CDR3 residues: CASSMGLAGGGAYEQYF. In nucleotides, the CDR3 is TGTGCCAGTAGTATGGGACTAGCGGGAGGTGGGGCCTACGAGCAGTACTTC. J is TRBJ2-7 and V is TRBV19, with TRBD2 matching over 15 bases. V gave up 3 bases and J gave up 2 bases; unmatched junction bases: 5. CDR3 length: 17 residues. Germline V gene sequence: CDR1 LNHDA, CDR2 SQIVND (reference sequence). The entire variable domain, with the rest obtained from reference TRBV19 and TRBJ2-7, is as follows: DGGITQSPKYLFRKEGQNVTLSCEQNLNHDAMYWYRQDPGQGLRLIYYSQIVNDFQKGDIAEGYSVSREKKESFPLTVTSAQKNPTAFYLCASSMGLAGGGAYEQYFGPGTRLTVT.

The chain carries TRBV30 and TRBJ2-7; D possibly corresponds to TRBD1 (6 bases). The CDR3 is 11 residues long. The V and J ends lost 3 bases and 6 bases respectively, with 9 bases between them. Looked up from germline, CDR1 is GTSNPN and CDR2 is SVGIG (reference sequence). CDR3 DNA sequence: TGTGCCTGGAGATCCAGGGGCGAGCAGTACTTC. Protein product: CAWRSRGEQYF.

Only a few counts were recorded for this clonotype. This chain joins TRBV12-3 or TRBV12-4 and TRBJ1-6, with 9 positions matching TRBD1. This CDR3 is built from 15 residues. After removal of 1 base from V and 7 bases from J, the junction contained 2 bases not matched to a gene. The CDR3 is CASSLDGTGNSPLHF. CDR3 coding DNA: TGTGCCAGCAGTTTAGACGGGACAGGGAATTCACCCCTCCACTTT.

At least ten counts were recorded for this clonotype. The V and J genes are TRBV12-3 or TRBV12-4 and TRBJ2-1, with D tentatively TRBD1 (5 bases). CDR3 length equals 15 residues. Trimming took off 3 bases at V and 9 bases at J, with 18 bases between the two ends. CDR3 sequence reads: CASSFRQGDVAEQFF. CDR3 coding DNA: TGTGCCAGCAGTTTTCGGCAGGGCGACGTGGCTGAGCAGTTCTTC.

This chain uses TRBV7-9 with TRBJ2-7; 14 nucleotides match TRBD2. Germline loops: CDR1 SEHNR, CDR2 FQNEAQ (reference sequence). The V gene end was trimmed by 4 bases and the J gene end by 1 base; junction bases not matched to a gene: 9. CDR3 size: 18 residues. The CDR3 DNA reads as TGTGCCAGCAGCTCGGGACTAGCGGGAGAGCCCAGATCCTACGAGCAGTACTTC. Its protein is CASSSGLAGEPRSYEQYF.

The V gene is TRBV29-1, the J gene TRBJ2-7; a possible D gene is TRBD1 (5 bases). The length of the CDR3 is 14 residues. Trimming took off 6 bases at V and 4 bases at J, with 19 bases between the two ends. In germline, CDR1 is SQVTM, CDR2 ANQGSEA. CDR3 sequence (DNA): TGCAGCGTCTTACCCTTAGGCCAGGGTTACGAGCAGTACTTC. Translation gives CSVLPLGQGYEQYF.

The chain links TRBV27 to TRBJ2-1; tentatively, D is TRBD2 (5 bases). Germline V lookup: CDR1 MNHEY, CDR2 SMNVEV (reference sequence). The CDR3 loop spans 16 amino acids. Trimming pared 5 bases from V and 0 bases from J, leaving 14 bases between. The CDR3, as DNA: TGTGCCAGCAGTCCCCCGGGGAGCCTCTCCTACAATGAGCAGTTCTTC. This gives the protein CASSPPGSLSYNEQFF.